The rows below give T cell receptor beta chains drawn from one sample of a study of cytomegalovirus exposure and HLA in healthy donors. TCRdb keeps only in-frame clones here, not all; method: immunoSEQ multiplex PCR. The sample has 150,000 to 200,000 clones, roughly 73% seen once. Sequencing input: PBMCs. The receptors were gathered from a woman aged 25-40 years in good health and CMV-seronegative. CDR3s leave out the opening cysteine and the closing phenylalanine or tryptophan.

v_call: TRBV11-3
j_call: TRBJ1-1
cdr3_aa: ASSSQGTEAF

v_call: TRBV4-1
j_call: TRBJ1-3
cdr3_aa: ASSQPMKITGGRGNTIY

v_call: TRBV15
j_call: TRBJ1-3
cdr3_aa: ATSRDLRRNTIY

v_call: TRBV5-5
j_call: TRBJ1-1
cdr3_aa: ASSWGHDFNTEAF

v_call: TRBV7-6
j_call: TRBJ2-1
cdr3_aa: ASSLTARQRSYNEQF

v_call: TRBV7-9
j_call: TRBJ2-1
cdr3_aa: ASSLGATSAGNEQF

v_call: TRBV6-1
j_call: TRBJ1-2
cdr3_aa: ASSVQGYGYT

v_call: TRBV5-5
j_call: TRBJ1-2
cdr3_aa: ASSLRTGAIYGYT

v_call: TRBV11-2
j_call: TRBJ1-2
cdr3_aa: ASSISGGFGGYT

v_call: TRBV5-4
j_call: TRBJ2-3
cdr3_aa: ASSWGTGNTDTQY

v_call: TRBV7-9
j_call: TRBJ2-7
cdr3_aa: ASCSTGLTYEQY

v_call: TRBV5-1
j_call: TRBJ2-1
cdr3_aa: ASSFQGIDEQF

v_call: TRBV19
j_call: TRBJ2-1
cdr3_aa: ASSIIGGQGWNEQF

v_call: TRBV5-6
j_call: TRBJ2-3
cdr3_aa: ASKSSLAGSTDTQY

v_call: TRBV5-5
j_call: TRBJ1-2
cdr3_aa: ASSSTGVGYGYT

v_call: TRBV11-2
j_call: TRBJ1-5
cdr3_aa: ASSQTGVRQPQH

v_call: TRBV7-9
j_call: TRBJ2-1
cdr3_aa: ASSLIQTEQF

v_call: TRBV19
j_call: TRBJ2-5
cdr3_aa: ASTDGRGVLETQY

v_call: TRBV5-8
j_call: TRBJ2-5
cdr3_aa: ASSLGTSGVETQY

v_call: TRBV7-6
j_call: TRBJ2-1
cdr3_aa: ASSSRGTSGYNEQF

v_call: TRBV13
j_call: TRBJ1-1
cdr3_aa: ASSRSGTGGSEAF

v_call: TRBV5-1
j_call: TRBJ2-7
cdr3_aa: ASSLGEGVTYEQY

v_call: TRBV30
j_call: TRBJ2-1
cdr3_aa: AWSVPGTYNEQF

v_call: TRBV18
j_call: TRBJ2-7
cdr3_aa: ASSKGQDYEQY

v_call: TRBV19
j_call: TRBJ1-4
cdr3_aa: ASSNFNEKLF

v_call: TRBV7-9
j_call: TRBJ1-2
cdr3_aa: ASSLNPGQVNYGYT

v_call: TRBV5-6
j_call: TRBJ2-7
cdr3_aa: ASSPARLVPYEQY

v_call: TRBV7-2
j_call: TRBJ2-7
cdr3_aa: ASSLSGYEQY

v_call: TRBV5-1
j_call: TRBJ1-3
cdr3_aa: ASSFYPPGQSINSGNTIY

v_call: TRBV18
j_call: TRBJ2-7
cdr3_aa: ASSPPQNYEQY

v_call: TRBV29-1
j_call: TRBJ1-1
cdr3_aa: SGRDGGTEAF

v_call: TRBV7-8
j_call: TRBJ1-2
cdr3_aa: ASSLGDRANYGYT

v_call: TRBV19
j_call: TRBJ2-7
cdr3_aa: ASSQFDRGPYEQY

v_call: TRBV19
j_call: TRBJ1-1
cdr3_aa: AAGRSTEAF

v_call: TRBV10-3
j_call: TRBJ2-1
cdr3_aa: AISEGQGAYNEQF